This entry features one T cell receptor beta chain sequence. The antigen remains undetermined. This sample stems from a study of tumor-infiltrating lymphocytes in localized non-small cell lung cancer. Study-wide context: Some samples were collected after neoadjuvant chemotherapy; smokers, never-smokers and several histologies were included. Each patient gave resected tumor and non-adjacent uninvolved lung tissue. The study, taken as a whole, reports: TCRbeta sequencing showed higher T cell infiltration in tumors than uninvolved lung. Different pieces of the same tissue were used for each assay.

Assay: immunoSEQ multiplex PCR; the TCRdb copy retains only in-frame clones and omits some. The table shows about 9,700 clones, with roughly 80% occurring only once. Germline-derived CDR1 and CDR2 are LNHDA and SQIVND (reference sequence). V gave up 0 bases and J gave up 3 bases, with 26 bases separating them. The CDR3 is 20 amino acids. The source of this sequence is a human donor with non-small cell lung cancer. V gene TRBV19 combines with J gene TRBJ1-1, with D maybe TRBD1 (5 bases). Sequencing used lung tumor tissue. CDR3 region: CASSIDPMTVFPSWDTEAFF. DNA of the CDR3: TGTGCCAGTAGTATAGACCCCATGACAGTTTTTCCCTCGTGGGACACTGAAGCTTTCTTT.